These 20 T cell receptor beta chains share one sample of origin, sequenced in a study of blood T cell repertoires in COVID-19. Method: immunoSEQ multiplex PCR; TCRdb's copy keeps in-frame clones and lacks some. The sample holds 200,000 to 250,000 clones, about 88% seen once. The source material was peripheral blood. The origin of the receptors is a man between 60 and 75 years old with acute or convalescent COVID-19.

This clone was seen just once. V and J are TRBV7-8 and TRBJ2-3, with 7 bases that match TRBD1. Germline V gene sequence: CDR1 SGHVS, CDR2 FQNEAQ. V lost 3 bases and J lost 2; bases outside the gene matches: 8. This CDR3 is built from 16 residues. CDR3 nucleotides: TGTGCCAGCAGCTTCCCACCCGGGACAGACACAGATACGCAGTATTTT. Amino acids: CASSFPPGTDTDTQYF.

The J gene is TRBJ2-7, the V gene TRBV13; TRBD1 aligns across 7 bases. The CDR3 length is 14 residues. CDR1 and CDR2 from the germline V gene are PRHDT and FYEKMQ (reference sequence). V was clipped by 5 bases and J by 3 bases; unmatched bases: 7. The CDR3 is CASSRDRDHYEQYF. In DNA form, the CDR3 reads TGTGCCAGCAGCCGAGACAGGGACCACTACGAGCAGTACTTC.

This clone was seen a handful of times. The chain uses TRBV7-2 and TRBJ2-4; 12 positions agree with TRBD2. This CDR3 is 16 amino acids long. With V trimmed by 5 bases and J by 3 bases, 5 bases remained unmatched. Germline V gene sequence: CDR1 SGHTA, CDR2 FQGNSA. In DNA form, the CDR3 reads TGTGCCAGCAGCGAAGGACTAGCGGGGAACAAAAACATTCAGTACTTC. Amino acids: CASSEGLAGNKNIQYF.

The rearrangement uses TRBV3-1 (or the pseudogene TRBV3-2) and TRBJ2-7, with D possibly TRBD2 on 6 matching bases. The CDR3 covers 14 residues. V lost 1 base and J lost 7, with 14 bases in between. Germline CDR1 LGHDT, CDR2 YNNKEL (reference sequence). The CDR3 nucleotides read TGTGCCAGCAGCCAAGTTCTAGCGACTACGGAGCAGTACTTC. Its translation: CASSQVLATTEQYF.

The CDR3 bases are TGTGCCAGCTCACCCACCCAGGGAACACACAATGAGCAGTTCTTC. This gives the protein CASSPTQGTHNEQFF. This chain connects TRBV18 to TRBJ2-1, with a tentative D call TRBD1 (5 bases). The CDR3 totals 15 residues. The V gene lost 3 bases and the J gene lost 5 bases, with 14 bases spanning the gap. The germline V gene encodes CDR1 KGHSH and CDR2 LQKENI.

CDR3 DNA sequence: TGTGCCAGTAGTCCGGGACTAGTTCCGGAGACCCAGTACTTC. As protein: CASSPGLVPETQYF. V gene TRBV19 combines with J gene TRBJ2-5; 8 bases align to TRBD2. Germline CDR1 is LNHDA and CDR2 is SQIVND (reference sequence). V trimming: 5 bases; J trimming: 5 bases; junction bases outside the gene matches: 7. This CDR3 has 14 amino acids. Full variable domain (missing parts from reference TRBV19 and TRBJ2-5): DGGITQSPKYLFRKEGQNVTLSCEQNLNHDAMYWYRQDPGQGLRLIYYSQIVNDFQKGDIAEGYSVSREKKESFPLTVTSAQKNPTAFYLCASSPGLVPETQYFGPGTRLLVL.

The chain is built from TRBV5-1 and TRBJ2-2; D gene uncertain. Germline CDR1 is SGHRS and CDR2 is YFSETQ. V shed 2 bases and J shed 0 bases, with 11 bases lying between them. This CDR3 comprises 16 residues. Here the CDR3 reads CASSFVFSPNTGELFF. Here the CDR3 DNA reads TGCGCCAGCAGCTTTGTATTCTCCCCGAACACCGGGGAGCTGTTTTTT. The variable domain in full, completed from reference TRBV5-1 and TRBJ2-2, reads KAGVTQTPRYLIKTRGQQVTLSCSPISGHRSVSWYQQTPGQGLQFLFEYFSETQRNKGNFPGRFSGRQFSNSRSEMNVSTLELGDSALYLCASSFVFSPNTGELFFGEGSRLTVL.

The rearrangement joins TRBV30 to TRBJ1-6, with TRBD1 matching 8 bases. V trimming: 1 base; J trimming: 11 bases; junction bases outside the gene matches: 10. This CDR3 contains 15 residues. Germline assignment: CDR1 GTSNPN and CDR2 SVGIG (reference sequence). The CDR3 region is CAWSGRTGSGAPLHF. Written as DNA, the CDR3 is TGTGCCTGGAGTGGGAGGACAGGGTCGGGGGCACCCCTCCACTTT.

This clone was seen only once. The chain joins TRBV28 to TRBJ1-1, with a tentative D call TRBD1 (6 bases). The CDR3 runs 15 residues. Germline loops: CDR1 MDHEN, CDR2 SYDVKM. V lost 5 bases and J 4 bases, leaving 17 bases between the germline ends. The chain's CDR3 is CASSIPRGISTEAFF. CDR3 nucleotide sequence: TGTGCCAGCAGTATACCCAGGGGCATTAGCACTGAAGCTTTCTTT.

The chain joins TRBV11-2 to TRBJ2-3; tentatively, D is TRBD1 (6 bases). Trimming pared 1 base from V and 0 bases from J, leaving 11 bases between. Germline V gene sequence: CDR1 SGHAT, CDR2 FQNNGV. The CDR3 spans 16 residues. The CDR3 sequence is CASSLGGGISTDTQYF. The CDR3 DNA sequence: TGTGCCAGCAGCTTAGGTGGGGGCATTAGCACAGATACGCAGTATTTT.

This clone has more than one count but fewer than ten. The rearrangement joins TRBV3-1 (or the pseudogene TRBV3-2) to TRBJ2-5; 12 bases match TRBD2. Germline-derived CDR1 and CDR2 are LGHDT and YNNKEL (reference sequence). With V trimmed by 0 bases and J by 5 bases, 1 base remained unmatched. The length of the CDR3 is 15 residues. The CDR3 sequence is CASSQDGLAGETQYF. The DNA for the CDR3 is TGTGCCAGCAGCCAAGACGGACTAGCGGGGGAGACCCAGTACTTC.

The chain joins TRBV5-6 to TRBJ2-3; the D is unclear. Germline lookup yields CDR1 SGHDT and CDR2 YYEEEE. The CDR3 totals 12 residues. V was cut by 4 bases and J by 6 bases, with 9 bases left in between. The CDR3 coding sequence is TGTGCCAGCAGCCCGTATCCGGATACGCAGTATTTT. Residues: CASSPYPDTQYF.

The chain is built from TRBV6-1 and TRBJ2-3; D uncertain. The germline gives CDR1 MNHNS, CDR2 SASEGT. V lost 0 bases to trimming and J lost 1 base, with 5 bases between them. The CDR3 loop spans 14 amino acids. The CDR3 DNA follows: TGTGCCAGCAGTGAAGCGCGCGGCACAGATACGCAGTATTTT. Translating gives CASSEARGTDTQYF.

The chain links TRBV6-5 to TRBJ1-3; unclear D gene. V lost 7 bases, J lost 4 bases, and 11 bases lay in between. CDR3 length equals 13 residues. Germline V gene sequence: CDR1 MNHEY, CDR2 SVGAGI. The CDR3 DNA reads as TGTGCCAGCACCGGCGCGGCAGGAAACACCATATATTTT. It specifies CASTGAAGNTIYF.

The J gene is TRBJ2-1, the V gene TRBV19; 8 nucleotides line up with TRBD2. The J segment lost 6 bases and the V segment lost 2 bases, leaving 15 bases of the junction unmatched. CDR3 length: 18 amino acids. CDR1 and CDR2 from the germline V gene are LNHDA and SQIVND (reference sequence). The DNA for the CDR3 is TGTGCCAGTAGTATAACCAGAAGACCGGGACTAGGGGCCAATGAGCAGTTCTTC. Its translation: CASSITRRPGLGANEQFF. Full variable domain (missing parts from reference TRBV19 and TRBJ2-1): DGGITQSPKYLFRKEGQNVTLSCEQNLNHDAMYWYRQDPGQGLRLIYYSQIVNDFQKGDIAEGYSVSREKKESFPLTVTSAQKNPTAFYLCASSITRRPGLGANEQFFGPGTRLTVL.

This clone was recorded once. The J gene is TRBJ1-2, the V gene TRBV7-6; 8 positions match TRBD1. CDR1 SGHVS and CDR2 FNYEAQ come from the germline V gene. J gave up 5 bases and V 1 base, and 9 bases lay outside the gene matches. There are 16 residues in the CDR3. CDR3 in DNA: TGTGCCAGCAGCTTAGTGGTGGCAGGGGGCAATTATGGCTACACCTTC. Its translation: CASSLVVAGGNYGYTF.

The rearrangement links TRBV10-3 to TRBJ2-3, with TRBD2 identical over 15 bases. V trimming: 5 bases; J trimming: 0 bases; junction bases outside the gene matches: 9. The CDR3 has 19 residues. Germline V CDR1 and CDR2: ENHRY, SYGVKD. CDR3 region: CAISPGLAGGKTSTDTQYF. CDR3 coding DNA: TGTGCCATCAGTCCGGGACTAGCGGGGGGCAAAACTAGCACAGATACGCAGTATTTT.

This chain uses TRBV2 with TRBJ2-1; 11 nucleotides match TRBD2. V was clipped by 6 bases and J by 5 bases; unmatched bases: 9. Germline V gives CDR1 SNHLY, CDR2 FYNNEI. This CDR3 contains 16 residues. The CDR3: CASRYTLAGGHNEQFF. The CDR3, as DNA: TGTGCCAGCAGGTACACTCTAGCGGGGGGACACAATGAGCAGTTCTTC.

The chain employs TRBV9 and TRBJ2-3, with D possibly matching TRBD1 (6 bases). CDR1 and CDR2 from the germline V gene are SGDLS and YYNGEE. V was trimmed by 8 bases and J by 5 bases, leaving 15 bases between them. CDR3 length: 13 amino acids. The CDR3 reads CASQTGLGDTQYF. The CDR3 DNA is TGTGCCAGTCAGACAGGCCTGGGAGATACGCAGTATTTT. Complete variable domain (other parts from reference TRBV9 and TRBJ2-3): DSGVTQTPKHLITATGQRVTLRCSPRSGDLSVYWYQQSLDQGLQFLIQYYNGEERAKGNILERFSAQQFPDLHSELNLSSLELGDSALYFCASQTGLGDTQYFGPGTRLTVL.

V is TRBV5-5 and J is TRBJ2-3, with 9 bases aligning to TRBD1. Germline CDR1 reads SGHKS; CDR2 reads YYEKEE (reference sequence). CDR3 length equals 15 residues. Trimming removed 7 bases from V and 4 bases from J; junction bases left unmatched: 10. The CDR3 reads CASHLRDRAPDTQYF. The CDR3 DNA is TGTGCCAGCCACCTACGGGACAGGGCCCCAGATACGCAGTATTTT.